What follows describes a single TCR beta chain. The source of the sample is a study of cytomegalovirus exposure and HLA in healthy donors. V lost 5 bases to trimming and J lost 4 bases, with 17 bases between them. From germline, CDR1 is SGHTA and CDR2 FQGNSA. The CDR3 loop spans 15 amino acids. Both 60 Vbeta primers and 13 Jbeta primers went into the PCR. This table comes from immunoSEQ multiplex PCR, and its TCRdb copy is limited to in-frame clones, with some not included. The ten top clones account for less than 3.5%, within a sample of 130,000 to 150,000 clones. Sample: PBMCs. The receptor was isolated from a man aged 35 to 55 in good health and CMV-seronegative. The gene calls are TRBV7-2 and TRBJ1-2; D unresolved. CDR3 in DNA: TGTGCCAGCAGCCCAGTACCGGGTCCGACCTATGGCTACACCTTC. Translated, it gives CASSPVPGPTYGYTF.